The rows below give T cell receptor beta chains drawn from one sample of a study of blood T cell repertoires in COVID-19. Libraries were prepared by immunoSEQ multiplex PCR; TCRdb keeps only in-frame clonotypes and omits some of them. The sample shows over 150,000 clones, 82% of them seen only once. The specimen was peripheral blood. The receptors here all came from a human donor with acute or convalescent COVID-19. The donor label of this sample is uncertain. CDR3s leave out the opening cysteine and the closing phenylalanine or tryptophan.

>TRBV30|12
AWSVLQGANGYT
>TRBV27|12
ASSSSGRVNEQF
>TRBV24-1|13
ATRICRGRNTEAF
>TRBV29-1|15
SVGPPNRRPLSNEQF
>TRBV11-2|12
ASSSPGQVWEQY
>TRBV7-8|15
ASRGTGVAGYNSPLH
>TRBV6-5|12
ASSRQEMNTEAF
>TRBV12-3/TRBV12-4|11
ASSAGGNQPQH
>TRBV18|14
ASSPIGGARPGELF
>TRBV6-2/TRBV6-3|11
ASSYEGFTEAF
>TRBV3-1/TRBV3-2|13
ASSHAGQGASEAF
>TRBV6-5|12
ASSRTQGDTEAF
>TRBV5-1|14
ASSLAGQAFGNTIY
>TRBV30|12
ACPPPGGFSPLH
>TRBV6-1|16
ASSEGRGTSGKGDTQY
>TRBV9|10
ASSLRQGPEY
>TRBV5-8|13
ASSSTGSFSQPQH
>TRBV24-1|12
ATSDSGYTYPQY
>TRBV2|11
ASSMTATYEQY
>TRBV7-9|12
ASTRQGPPDTQY
>TRBV11-2|13
ASSPGQSTNEKLF
>TRBV2|10
ASSEGSTEQF
>TRBV27|11
ASSKSSGDEQF
>TRBV6-4|12
ASSDSIRGQEQF
>TRBV5-1|14
ASSLAFQTGNTEAF
>TRBV4-2|13
ASSQGDRGTGELF
>TRBV27|11
ASSSSGRGELF
>TRBV24-1|14
ATSDSGTGDTGELF
>TRBV3-1/TRBV3-2|9
ASSQAGEAF
>TRBV11-2|14
ASSIPGQGSPDTQY
>TRBV3-1/TRBV3-2|13
ASSQALAAITEAF